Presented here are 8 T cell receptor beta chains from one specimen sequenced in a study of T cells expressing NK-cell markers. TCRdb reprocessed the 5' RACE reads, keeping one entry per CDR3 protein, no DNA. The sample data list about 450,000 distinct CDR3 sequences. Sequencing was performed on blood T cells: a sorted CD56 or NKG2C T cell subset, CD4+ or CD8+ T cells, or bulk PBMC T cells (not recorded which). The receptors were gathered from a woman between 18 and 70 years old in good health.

CDR3 amino acids: CSARDGSTDTQYF. J is TRBJ2-3 and V is TRBV20-1. CDR3 length: 13 residues. CDR1 DFQATT and CDR2 SNEGSKA come from the germline V gene (reference sequence).

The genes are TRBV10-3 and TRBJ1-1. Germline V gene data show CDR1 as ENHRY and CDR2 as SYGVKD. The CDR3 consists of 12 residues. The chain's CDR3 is CAISSANTEAFF.

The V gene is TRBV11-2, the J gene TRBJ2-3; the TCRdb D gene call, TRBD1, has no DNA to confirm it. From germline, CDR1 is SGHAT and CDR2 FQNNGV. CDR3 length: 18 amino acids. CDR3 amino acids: CASSQGRPRGLDTDTQYF.

CDR3 loop: CASSLIVLGTGYTEAFF. The chain carries TRBV7-8 and TRBJ1-1; TCRdb lists TRBD1, though no DNA is available to test this call. The CDR3 totals 17 residues. CDR1 SGHVS and CDR2 FQNEAQ come from the germline V gene.

CDR3 region: CASSQHNEQFF. The V gene is TRBV6-2 or TRBV6-3, the J gene TRBJ2-1. Germline V lookup: CDR1 MNHEY, CDR2 SVGEGT. CDR3 size: 11 residues.

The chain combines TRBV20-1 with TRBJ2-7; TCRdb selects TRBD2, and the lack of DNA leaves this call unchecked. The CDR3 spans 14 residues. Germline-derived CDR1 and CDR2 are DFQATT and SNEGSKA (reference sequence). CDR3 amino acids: CSARGAGGFYEQYF.

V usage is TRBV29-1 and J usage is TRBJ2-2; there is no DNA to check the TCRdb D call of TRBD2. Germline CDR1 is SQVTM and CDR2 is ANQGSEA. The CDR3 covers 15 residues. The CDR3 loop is CSVELVRENTGELFF.

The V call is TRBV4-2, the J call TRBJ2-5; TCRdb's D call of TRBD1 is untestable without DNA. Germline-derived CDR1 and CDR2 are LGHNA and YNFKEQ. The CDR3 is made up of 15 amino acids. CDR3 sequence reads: CASSPRTGREETQYF.